A selection of T cell receptor beta chains follows, all from one sample in a study of cytomegalovirus exposure and HLA in healthy donors. Here immunoSEQ multiplex PCR was the method, and the copy in TCRdb shows in-frame clones only, minus some. The profile covers some 140,000 clones, with about 80% appearing a single time and 1% to 1.5% taken by the ten largest. The sequenced sample was PBMCs. The receptor set was obtained from a male donor in good health and CMV-seropositive. CDR3s leave out the opening cysteine and the closing phenylalanine or tryptophan. The order of the fields is V gene, clone size, CDR3 protein. Clone size is given for some rows only: seen once, a few or many times, or a class if the clone is expanded.

v_call: TRBV19
clone_size: .
cdr3_aa: ASSIRRSGGWGNTEAF

v_call: TRBV7-9
clone_size: .
cdr3_aa: ASSFLAGEIGELF

v_call: TRBV19
clone_size: .
cdr3_aa: ASSIDLVAGGLSYEQY

v_call: TRBV7-2
clone_size: .
cdr3_aa: ASSSYYYEQY

v_call: TRBV7-8
clone_size: .
cdr3_aa: ASSLVGSTTPVTQY

v_call: TRBV15
clone_size: .
cdr3_aa: ATSRAEGGMAYNEQF

v_call: TRBV6-1
clone_size: .
cdr3_aa: ASSGASGRAGQETQY

v_call: TRBV30
clone_size: .
cdr3_aa: AWSEETSGRDPYEQY

v_call: TRBV5-4
clone_size: .
cdr3_aa: ASSADRFLYEQY

v_call: TRBV10-1
clone_size: .
cdr3_aa: ASSEEGAGNTIY

v_call: TRBV27
clone_size: .
cdr3_aa: ASDMQFGAGELF

v_call: TRBV6-1
clone_size: .
cdr3_aa: ASSETGRGFSPLH

v_call: TRBV5-1
clone_size: .
cdr3_aa: ASSSGTSGGIYEQY

v_call: TRBV6-5
clone_size: .
cdr3_aa: ASSYGHRNTEAF

v_call: TRBV9
clone_size: .
cdr3_aa: ASSSVPGRGSYEQY

v_call: TRBV15
clone_size: .
cdr3_aa: ATSRDLMRETQY

v_call: TRBV10-2
clone_size: .
cdr3_aa: ASSDWGEYREPWNYGYT

v_call: TRBV7-6
clone_size: .
cdr3_aa: ASSLAPGDTEAF

v_call: TRBV18
clone_size: .
cdr3_aa: ASSLGQGKNEQY

v_call: TRBV7-9
clone_size: .
cdr3_aa: ASSSYTLADTDTQY

v_call: TRBV28
clone_size: .
cdr3_aa: ASSIPQGLPNYGYT

v_call: TRBV19
clone_size: .
cdr3_aa: ASKDRQGVTEAF

v_call: TRBV19
clone_size: once
cdr3_aa: ASSPRTSGGLRYTGELF

v_call: TRBV7-3
clone_size: .
cdr3_aa: ASSLLGGAYEQY

v_call: TRBV7-9
clone_size: .
cdr3_aa: ASSNRDSSLLH

v_call: TRBV7-2
clone_size: .
cdr3_aa: ASSSGQETQY

v_call: TRBV10-3
clone_size: .
cdr3_aa: AISEFSQETQY

v_call: TRBV10-3
clone_size: once
cdr3_aa: AIRTGEGNTIY

v_call: TRBV27
clone_size: .
cdr3_aa: ASSHRGANQPQH

v_call: TRBV4-1
clone_size: few
cdr3_aa: ASSQDYSGRGKF

v_call: TRBV7-2
clone_size: .
cdr3_aa: ASSLGPYNEQF

v_call: TRBV7-3
clone_size: few
cdr3_aa: ASSSQAGGNVETQY

v_call: TRBV7-2
clone_size: .
cdr3_aa: ASSVQVSGNTIY

v_call: TRBV5-4
clone_size: .
cdr3_aa: ASSPRAPGVSDTQY

v_call: TRBV7-2
clone_size: .
cdr3_aa: ASSFVAGEAEQY

v_call: TRBV5-4
clone_size: .
cdr3_aa: ASSAGLAGLTSSYEQY

v_call: TRBV30
clone_size: once
cdr3_aa: AWSVGREPYEQY

v_call: TRBV28
clone_size: .
cdr3_aa: ASSRTGAGANVLT

v_call: TRBV19
clone_size: .
cdr3_aa: ASSISAWGNNEQF

v_call: TRBV7-3
clone_size: .
cdr3_aa: ASSSHAKDREAAYGYT

v_call: TRBV7-9
clone_size: .
cdr3_aa: ASSQTGTGYEQY

v_call: TRBV4-3
clone_size: .
cdr3_aa: ASSQGRDRYNEQF

v_call: TRBV19
clone_size: once
cdr3_aa: ASNPHGSGATGYT

v_call: TRBV7-8
clone_size: .
cdr3_aa: ASSLARRGKGNEAF

v_call: TRBV7-6
clone_size: .
cdr3_aa: ASSLAGAQTDTQY

v_call: TRBV5-4
clone_size: .
cdr3_aa: ASSAGGADTQY

v_call: TRBV30
clone_size: .
cdr3_aa: AHGSDTQY

v_call: TRBV7-8
clone_size: .
cdr3_aa: ASSHIRWRGYEQY

v_call: TRBV2
clone_size: .
cdr3_aa: ASRTSGNTIY

v_call: TRBV7-2
clone_size: .
cdr3_aa: ASSLGLAGAYNEQF

v_call: TRBV2
clone_size: .
cdr3_aa: ASSQTGTEAF